This TCR beta chain was sequenced for a study of CD8 T cells in acute hepatitis C reinfection. Study findings and constraints: TRBV04 and TRBV06 were preferentially used in all groups, not explained by naive pool overrepresentation. About a dozen public clonotypes were found regardless of outcome.

V dropped 4 bases and J dropped 5 bases, with 8 bases sitting between them. Looked up from germline, CDR1 is MGHRA and CDR2 is YSYEKL. The CDR3 sequence is 13 residues long. In this sample, this clone turned up a few times. Its specificity is unknown. Assay used: immunoSEQ multiplex PCR; TCRdb lists only in-frame clones, some missing. The repertoire consists of 30,000 to 45,000 clones, with roughly 85% occurring once and the leading ten covering approximately 9.9%. Specified time point: naive CD8 control sorted from an acute-time-point sample. Sequenced: naive CD8+ T cells from PBMCs. The chain recombines TRBV4-1 with TRBJ1-4; D not certain. The receptor comes from a woman younger than 35 who spontaneously cleared hepatitis C infection. The CDR3 is CASSPPGNEKLFF. The CDR3 DNA follows: TGCGCCAGCAGCCCACCCGGGAATGAAAAACTGTTTTTT.